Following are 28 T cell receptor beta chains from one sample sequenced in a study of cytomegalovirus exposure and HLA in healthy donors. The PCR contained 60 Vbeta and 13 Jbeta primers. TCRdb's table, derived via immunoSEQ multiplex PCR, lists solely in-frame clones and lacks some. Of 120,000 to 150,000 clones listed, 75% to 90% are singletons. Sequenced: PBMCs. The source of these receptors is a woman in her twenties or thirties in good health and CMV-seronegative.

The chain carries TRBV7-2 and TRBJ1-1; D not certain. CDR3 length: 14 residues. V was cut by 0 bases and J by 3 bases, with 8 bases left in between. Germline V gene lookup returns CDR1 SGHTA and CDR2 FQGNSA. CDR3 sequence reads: CASSLAREYTEAFF. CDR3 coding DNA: TGTGCCAGCAGCTTAGCGCGGGAGTACACTGAAGCTTTCTTT.

The CDR3 spells CASSWTGSDTQYF. The CDR3 DNA sequence: TGTGCCAGCAGCTGGACAGGCTCAGATACGCAGTATTTT. The chain couples TRBV7-3 to TRBJ2-3; 7 nucleotides agree with TRBD1. Germline V lookup: CDR1 SGHTA, CDR2 FQGTGA. With V trimmed by 4 bases and J by 4 bases, 2 bases remained unmatched. The CDR3 extends over 13 amino acids.

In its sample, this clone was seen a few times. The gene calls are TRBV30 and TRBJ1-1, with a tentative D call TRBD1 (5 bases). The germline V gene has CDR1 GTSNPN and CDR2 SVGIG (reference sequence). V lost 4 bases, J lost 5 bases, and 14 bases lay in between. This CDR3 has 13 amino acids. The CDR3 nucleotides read TGTGCCTGGACATCCGCAGGGCGGACTGAAGCTTTCTTT. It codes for CAWTSAGRTEAFF.

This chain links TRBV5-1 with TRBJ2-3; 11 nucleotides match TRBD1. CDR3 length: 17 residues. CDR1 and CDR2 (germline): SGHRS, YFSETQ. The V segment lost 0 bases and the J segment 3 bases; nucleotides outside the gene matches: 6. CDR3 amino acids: CASSLEGQGDITDTQYF. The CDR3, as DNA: TGCGCCAGCAGCTTGGAGGGACAGGGGGATATAACAGATACGCAGTATTTT.

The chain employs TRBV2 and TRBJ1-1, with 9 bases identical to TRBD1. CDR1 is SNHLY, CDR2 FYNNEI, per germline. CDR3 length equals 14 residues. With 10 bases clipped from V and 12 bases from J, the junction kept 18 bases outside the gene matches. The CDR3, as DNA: TGTGCCACCCTGCGACAGGGGGTTACGTTAATGCCTTTCTTT. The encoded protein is CATLRQGVTLMPFF.

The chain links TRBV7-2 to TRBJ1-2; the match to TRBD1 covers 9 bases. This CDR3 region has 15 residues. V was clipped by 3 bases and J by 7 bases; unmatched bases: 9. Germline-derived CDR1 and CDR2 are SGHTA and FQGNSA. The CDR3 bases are TGTGCCAGCAGCTTTACCGGGACAGGGCTGGGTGGCTACACCTTC. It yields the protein CASSFTGTGLGGYTF. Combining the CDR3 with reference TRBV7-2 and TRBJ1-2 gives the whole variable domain GAGVSQSPSNKVTEKGKDVELRCDPISGHTALYWYRQSLGQGLEFLIYFQGNSAPDKSGLPSDRFSAERTGGSVSTLTIQRTQQEDSAVYLCASSFTGTGLGGYTFGSGTRLTVV.

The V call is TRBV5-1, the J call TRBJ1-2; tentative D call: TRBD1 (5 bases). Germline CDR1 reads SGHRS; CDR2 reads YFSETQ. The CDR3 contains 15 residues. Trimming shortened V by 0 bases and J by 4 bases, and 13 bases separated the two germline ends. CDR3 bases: TGCGCCAGCAGCTTGGATCGGGGGGTCGGCTATGGCTACACCTTC. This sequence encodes CASSLDRGVGYGYTF.

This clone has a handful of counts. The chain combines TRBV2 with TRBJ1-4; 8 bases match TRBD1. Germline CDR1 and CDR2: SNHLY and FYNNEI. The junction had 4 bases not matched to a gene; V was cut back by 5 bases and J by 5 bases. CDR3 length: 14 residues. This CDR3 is CASSRRTGNEKLFF. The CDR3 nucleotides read TGTGCCAGCAGTCGGAGGACAGGGAATGAAAAACTGTTTTTT.

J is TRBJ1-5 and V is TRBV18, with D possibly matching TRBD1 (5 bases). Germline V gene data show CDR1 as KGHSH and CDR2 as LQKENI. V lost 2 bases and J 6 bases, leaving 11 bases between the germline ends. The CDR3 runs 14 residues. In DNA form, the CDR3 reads TGTGCCAGCTCACCAGTGTCAGGGCCTCAGCCCCAGCATTTT. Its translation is CASSPVSGPQPQHF.

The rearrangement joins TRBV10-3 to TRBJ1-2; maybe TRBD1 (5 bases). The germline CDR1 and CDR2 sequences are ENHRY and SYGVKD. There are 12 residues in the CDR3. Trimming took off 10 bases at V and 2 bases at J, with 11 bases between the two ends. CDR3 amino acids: CATRDRNYGYTF. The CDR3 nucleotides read TGTGCCACTCGAGACAGAAACTATGGCTACACCTTC.

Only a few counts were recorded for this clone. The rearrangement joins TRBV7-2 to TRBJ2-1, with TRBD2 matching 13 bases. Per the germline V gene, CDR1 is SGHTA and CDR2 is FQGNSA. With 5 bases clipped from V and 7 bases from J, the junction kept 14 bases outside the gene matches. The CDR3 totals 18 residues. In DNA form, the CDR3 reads TGTGCCAGCAGCAGCACTAGCGGGAGGGACAATAGGGGGAATGAGCAGTTCTTC. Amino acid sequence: CASSSTSGRDNRGNEQFF.

CDR3 bases: TGTGCCAGCAGCCTACGACTAGCGGGGCAAGAGACCCAGTACTTC. It specifies CASSLRLAGQETQYF. The chain has TRBV7-2 and TRBJ2-5; 11 bases agree with TRBD2. This CDR3 is 15 amino acids long. The J segment lost 2 bases and the V segment lost 5 bases, leaving 4 bases of the junction unmatched. From germline, CDR1 is SGHTA and CDR2 FQGNSA.

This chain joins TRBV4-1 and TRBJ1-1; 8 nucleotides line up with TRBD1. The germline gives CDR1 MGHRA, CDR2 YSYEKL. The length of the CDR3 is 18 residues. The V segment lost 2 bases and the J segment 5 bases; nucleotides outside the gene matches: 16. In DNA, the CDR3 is TGCGCCAGCAGCCAAAACAGACAGGGGCCGAAGGGGTATACTGAAGCTTTCTTT. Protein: CASSQNRQGPKGYTEAFF.

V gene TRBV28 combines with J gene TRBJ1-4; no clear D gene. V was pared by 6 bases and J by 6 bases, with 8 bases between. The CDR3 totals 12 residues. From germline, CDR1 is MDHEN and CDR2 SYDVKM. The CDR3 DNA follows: TGTGCCAGCAGCCTAATCGATGAAAAACTGTTTTTT. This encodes CASSLIDEKLFF.

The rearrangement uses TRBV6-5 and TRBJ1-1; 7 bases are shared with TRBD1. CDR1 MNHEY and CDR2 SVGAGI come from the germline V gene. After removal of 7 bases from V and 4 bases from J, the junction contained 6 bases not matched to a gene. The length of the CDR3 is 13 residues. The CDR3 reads CASTRQGITEAFF. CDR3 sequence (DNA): TGTGCCAGCACCAGACAGGGTATCACTGAAGCTTTCTTT.

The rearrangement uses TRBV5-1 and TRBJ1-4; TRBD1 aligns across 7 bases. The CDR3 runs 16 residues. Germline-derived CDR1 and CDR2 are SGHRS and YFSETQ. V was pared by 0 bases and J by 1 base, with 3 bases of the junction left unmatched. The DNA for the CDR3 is TGCGCCAGCAGCTTGGGGCAGGGGGTAACTAATGAAAAACTGTTTTTT. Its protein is CASSLGQGVTNEKLFF. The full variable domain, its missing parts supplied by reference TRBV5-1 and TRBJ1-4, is KAGVTQTPRYLIKTRGQQVTLSCSPISGHRSVSWYQQTPGQGLQFLFEYFSETQRNKGNFPGRFSGRQFSNSRSEMNVSTLELGDSALYLCASSLGQGVTNEKLFFGSGTQLSVL.

The CDR3 coding sequence is TGCGCCAGCAGTGAAGGCTTGGGGCCCAATGAAAAACTGTTTTTT. Translated: CASSEGLGPNEKLFF. The chain combines TRBV10-1 with TRBJ1-4; D is perhaps TRBD1 (5 bases). This CDR3 comprises 15 residues. The V end was cut by 3 bases, the J end by 5 bases, with 13 bases between. CDR1 and CDR2 (germline): WNHNN, SYGVQD (reference sequence).

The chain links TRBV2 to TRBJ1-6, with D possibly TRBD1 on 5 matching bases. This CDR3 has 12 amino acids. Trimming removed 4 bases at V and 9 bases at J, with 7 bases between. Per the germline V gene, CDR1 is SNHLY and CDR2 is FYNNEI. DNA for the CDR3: TGTGCCAGCAGTGTTGGGGCTTCACCCCTCCACTTT. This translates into CASSVGASPLHF.

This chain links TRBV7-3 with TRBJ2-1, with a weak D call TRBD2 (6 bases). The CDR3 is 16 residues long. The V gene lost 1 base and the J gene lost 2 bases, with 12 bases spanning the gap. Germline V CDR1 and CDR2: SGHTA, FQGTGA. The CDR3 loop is CASSLNGGKTYNEQFF. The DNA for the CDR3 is TGTGCCAGCAGCTTAAATGGCGGGAAGACCTACAATGAGCAGTTCTTC.

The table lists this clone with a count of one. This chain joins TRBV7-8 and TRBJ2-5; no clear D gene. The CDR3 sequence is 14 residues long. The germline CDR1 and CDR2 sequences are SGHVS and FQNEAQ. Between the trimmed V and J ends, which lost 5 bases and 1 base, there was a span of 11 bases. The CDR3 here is CASSPAAVQETQYF. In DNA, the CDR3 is TGTGCCAGCAGCCCCGCCGCGGTCCAAGAGACCCAGTACTTC.

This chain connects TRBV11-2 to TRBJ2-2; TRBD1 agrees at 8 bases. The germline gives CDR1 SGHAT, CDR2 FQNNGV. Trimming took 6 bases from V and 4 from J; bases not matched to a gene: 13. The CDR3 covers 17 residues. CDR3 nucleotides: TGTGCCAGCAGTCGGGCAAGGGGCAGGGGGCCCACCGGGGAGCTGTTTTTT. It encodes CASSRARGRGPTGELFF.

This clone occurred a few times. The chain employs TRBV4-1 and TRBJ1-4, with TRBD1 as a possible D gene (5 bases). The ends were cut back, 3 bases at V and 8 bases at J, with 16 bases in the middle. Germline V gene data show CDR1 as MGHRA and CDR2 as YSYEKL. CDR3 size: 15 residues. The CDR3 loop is CASSQADRGFEKLFF. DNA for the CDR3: TGCGCCAGCAGCCAGGCGGACCGGGGGTTCGAAAAACTGTTTTTT.

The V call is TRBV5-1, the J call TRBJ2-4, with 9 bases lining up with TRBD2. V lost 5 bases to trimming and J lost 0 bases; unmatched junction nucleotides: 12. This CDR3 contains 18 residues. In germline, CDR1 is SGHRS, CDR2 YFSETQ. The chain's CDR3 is CASSMTSGYRVAKNIQYF. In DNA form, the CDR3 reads TGCGCCAGCAGTATGACTAGCGGATACCGCGTAGCCAAAAACATTCAGTACTTC.

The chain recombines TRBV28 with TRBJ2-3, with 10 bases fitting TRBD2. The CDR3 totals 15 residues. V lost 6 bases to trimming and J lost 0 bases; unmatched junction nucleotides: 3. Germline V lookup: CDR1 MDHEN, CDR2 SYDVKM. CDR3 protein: CASRVAGGSTDTQYF. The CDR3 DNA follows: TGTGCCAGCAGAGTAGCGGGAGGTAGCACAGATACGCAGTATTTT.

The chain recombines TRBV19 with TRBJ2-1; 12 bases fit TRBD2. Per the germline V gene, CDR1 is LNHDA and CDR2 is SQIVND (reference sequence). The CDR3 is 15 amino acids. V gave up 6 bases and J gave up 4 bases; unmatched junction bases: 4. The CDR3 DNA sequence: TGTGCCAGTAGCGGGGGACTAGCGGGTTACAATGAGCAGTTCTTC. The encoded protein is CASSGGLAGYNEQFF.

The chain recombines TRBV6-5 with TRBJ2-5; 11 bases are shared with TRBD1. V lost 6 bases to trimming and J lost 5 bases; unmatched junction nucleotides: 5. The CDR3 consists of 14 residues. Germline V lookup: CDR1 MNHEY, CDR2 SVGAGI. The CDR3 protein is CASRGTGGGETQYF. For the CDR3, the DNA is TGTGCCAGCAGGGGGACAGGGGGAGGGGAGACCCAGTACTTC.

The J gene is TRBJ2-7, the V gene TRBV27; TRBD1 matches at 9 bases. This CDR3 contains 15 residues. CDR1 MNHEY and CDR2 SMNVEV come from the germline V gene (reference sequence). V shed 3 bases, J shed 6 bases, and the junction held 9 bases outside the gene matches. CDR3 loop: CASSFSRGQGIEQYF. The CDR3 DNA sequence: TGTGCCAGCAGTTTTTCAAGGGGACAGGGAATCGAGCAGTACTTC.

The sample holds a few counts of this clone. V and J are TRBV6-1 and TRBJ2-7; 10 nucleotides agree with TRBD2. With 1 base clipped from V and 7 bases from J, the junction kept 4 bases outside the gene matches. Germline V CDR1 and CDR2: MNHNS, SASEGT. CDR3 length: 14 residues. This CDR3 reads CASSEVSGRREQYF. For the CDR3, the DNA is TGTGCCAGCAGTGAAGTTAGCGGGAGGAGGGAGCAGTACTTC.